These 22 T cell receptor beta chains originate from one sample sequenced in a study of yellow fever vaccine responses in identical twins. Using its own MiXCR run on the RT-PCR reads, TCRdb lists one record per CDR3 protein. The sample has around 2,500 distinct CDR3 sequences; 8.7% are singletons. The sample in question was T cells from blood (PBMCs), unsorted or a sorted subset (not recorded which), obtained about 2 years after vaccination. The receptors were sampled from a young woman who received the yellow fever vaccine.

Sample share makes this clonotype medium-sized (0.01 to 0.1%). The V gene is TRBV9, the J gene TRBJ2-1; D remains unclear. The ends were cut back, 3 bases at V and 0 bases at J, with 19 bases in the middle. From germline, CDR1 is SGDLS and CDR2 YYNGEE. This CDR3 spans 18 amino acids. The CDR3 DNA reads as TGTGCCAGCAGCGGGCGCCCGTCCGGGCAGAGCTCCTACAATGAGCAGTTCTTC. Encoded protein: CASSGRPSGQSSYNEQFF.

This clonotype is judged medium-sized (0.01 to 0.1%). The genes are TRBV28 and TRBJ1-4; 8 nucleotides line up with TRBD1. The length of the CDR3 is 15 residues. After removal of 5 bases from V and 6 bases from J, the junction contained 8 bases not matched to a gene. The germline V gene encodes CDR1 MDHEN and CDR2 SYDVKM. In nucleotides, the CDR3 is TGTGCCAGCAGTCCCCGGGACAGGCGAGATGAAAAACTGTTTTTT. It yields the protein CASSPRDRRDEKLFF.

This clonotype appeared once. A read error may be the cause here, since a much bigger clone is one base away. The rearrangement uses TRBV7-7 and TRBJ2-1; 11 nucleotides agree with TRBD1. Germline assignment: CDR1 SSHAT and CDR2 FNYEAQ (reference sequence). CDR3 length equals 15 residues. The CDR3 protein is CASSMDRGRDNEQLF. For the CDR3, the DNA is TGTGCTAGCAGCATGGACAGGGGGCGCGACAATGAGCAGCTCTTC.

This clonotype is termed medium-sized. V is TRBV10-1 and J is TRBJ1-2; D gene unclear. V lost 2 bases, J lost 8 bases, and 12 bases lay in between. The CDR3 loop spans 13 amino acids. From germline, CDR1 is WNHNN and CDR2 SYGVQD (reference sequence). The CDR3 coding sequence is TGCGCCAGCAGTGAGAAGATGAAGGAAGGCTACACCTTC. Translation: CASSEKMKEGYTF.

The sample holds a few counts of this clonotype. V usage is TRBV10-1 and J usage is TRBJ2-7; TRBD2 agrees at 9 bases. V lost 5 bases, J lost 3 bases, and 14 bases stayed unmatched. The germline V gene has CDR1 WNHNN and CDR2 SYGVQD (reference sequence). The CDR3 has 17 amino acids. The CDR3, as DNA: TGCGCCAGCAGTAATGGATTAGCGGGAGCGTTTAGCTACGAGCAGTACTTC. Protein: CASSNGLAGAFSYEQYF.

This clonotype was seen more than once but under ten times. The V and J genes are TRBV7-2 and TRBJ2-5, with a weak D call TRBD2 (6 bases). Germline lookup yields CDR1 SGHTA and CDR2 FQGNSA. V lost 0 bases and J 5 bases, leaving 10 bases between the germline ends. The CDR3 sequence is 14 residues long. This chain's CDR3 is CASSLAFGSETQYF. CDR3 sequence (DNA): TGTGCCAGCAGCTTAGCCTTCGGGAGTGAGACCCAGTACTTC.

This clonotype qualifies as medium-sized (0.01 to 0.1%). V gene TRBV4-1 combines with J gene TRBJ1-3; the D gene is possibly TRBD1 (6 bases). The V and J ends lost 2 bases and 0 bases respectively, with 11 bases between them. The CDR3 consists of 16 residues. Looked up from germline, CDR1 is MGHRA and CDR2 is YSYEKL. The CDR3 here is CASSQRGANSGNTIYF. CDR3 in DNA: TGCGCCAGCAGCCAACGGGGGGCGAACTCTGGAAACACCATATATTTT.

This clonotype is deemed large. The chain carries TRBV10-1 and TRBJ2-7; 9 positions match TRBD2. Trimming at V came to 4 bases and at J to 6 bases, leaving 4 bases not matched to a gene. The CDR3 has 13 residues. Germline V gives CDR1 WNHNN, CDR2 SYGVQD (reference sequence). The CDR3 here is CASSVGAGGEQYF. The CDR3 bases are TGCGCCAGCAGTGTAGGAGCGGGAGGCGAGCAGTACTTC.

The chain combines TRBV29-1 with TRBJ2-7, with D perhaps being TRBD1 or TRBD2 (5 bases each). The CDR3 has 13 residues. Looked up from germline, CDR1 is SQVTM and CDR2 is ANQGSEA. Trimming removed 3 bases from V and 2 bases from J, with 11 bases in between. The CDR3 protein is CSVEGDGTYEQYF. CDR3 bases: TGCAGCGTTGAGGGGGACGGAACCTACGAGCAGTACTTC.

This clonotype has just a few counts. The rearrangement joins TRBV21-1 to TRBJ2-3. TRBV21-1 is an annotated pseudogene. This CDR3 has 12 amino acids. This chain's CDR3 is CASSKGRDTQYF. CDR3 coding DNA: TGTGCCAGCAGCAAAGGCCGGGATACGCAGTATTTT.

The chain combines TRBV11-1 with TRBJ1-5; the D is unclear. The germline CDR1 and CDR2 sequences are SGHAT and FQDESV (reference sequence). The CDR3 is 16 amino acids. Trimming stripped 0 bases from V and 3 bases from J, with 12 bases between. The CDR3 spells CASSLAAGIINQPQHF. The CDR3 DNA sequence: TGTGCCAGCAGCTTAGCGGCGGGGATCATCAATCAGCCCCAGCATTTT.

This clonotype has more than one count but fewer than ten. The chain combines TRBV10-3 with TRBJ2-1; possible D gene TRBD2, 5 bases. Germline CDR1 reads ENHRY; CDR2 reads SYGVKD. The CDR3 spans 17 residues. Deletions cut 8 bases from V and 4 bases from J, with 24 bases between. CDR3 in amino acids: CAIAIGGLGIYYNEQFF. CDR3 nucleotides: TGTGCCATCGCAATAGGCGGGCTAGGGATCTATTACAATGAGCAGTTCTTC.

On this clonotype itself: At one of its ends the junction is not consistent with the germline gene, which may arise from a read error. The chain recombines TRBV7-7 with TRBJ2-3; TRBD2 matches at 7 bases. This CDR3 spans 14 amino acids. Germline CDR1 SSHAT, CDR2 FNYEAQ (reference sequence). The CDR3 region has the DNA TGTGCTAGCAGCCCCACCGGGGGGACAGATACGCAGTATTTT. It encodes CASSPTGGTDTQYF.

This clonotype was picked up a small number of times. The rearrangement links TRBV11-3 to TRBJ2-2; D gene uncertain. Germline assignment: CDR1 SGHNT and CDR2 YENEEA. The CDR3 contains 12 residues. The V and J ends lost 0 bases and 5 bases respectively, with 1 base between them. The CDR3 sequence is CASSLDTGELFF. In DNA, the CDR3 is TGTGCCAGCAGCTTAGATACCGGGGAGCTGTTTTTT.

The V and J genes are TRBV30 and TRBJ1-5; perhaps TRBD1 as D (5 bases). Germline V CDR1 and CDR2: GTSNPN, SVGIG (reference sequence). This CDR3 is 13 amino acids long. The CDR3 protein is CAYQSGQGEPQHF. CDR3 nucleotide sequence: TGTGCGTATCAGAGCGGGCAGGGAGAGCCCCAGCATTTT.

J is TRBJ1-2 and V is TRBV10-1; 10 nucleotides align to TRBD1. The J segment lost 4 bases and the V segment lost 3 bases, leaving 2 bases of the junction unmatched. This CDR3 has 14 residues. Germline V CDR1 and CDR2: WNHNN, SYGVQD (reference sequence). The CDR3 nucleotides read TGCGCCAGCAGTGAAAGGGACAGGGGCTATGGCTACACCTTC. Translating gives CASSERDRGYGYTF.

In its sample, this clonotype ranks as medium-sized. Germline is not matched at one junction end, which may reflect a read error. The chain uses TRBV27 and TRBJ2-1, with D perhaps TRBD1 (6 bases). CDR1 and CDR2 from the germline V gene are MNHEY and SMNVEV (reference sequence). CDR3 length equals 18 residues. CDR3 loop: CTSSYKPLKQGSYNEQFF. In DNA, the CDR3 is TGCACCAGCAGTTACAAACCCCTAAAACAGGGCTCCTACAATGAGCAGTTCTTC.

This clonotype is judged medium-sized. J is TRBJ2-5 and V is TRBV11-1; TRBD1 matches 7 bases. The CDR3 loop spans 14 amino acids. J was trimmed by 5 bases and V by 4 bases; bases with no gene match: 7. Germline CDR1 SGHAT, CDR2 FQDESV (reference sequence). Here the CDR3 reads CASSSATGVETQYF. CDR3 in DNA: TGTGCCAGCAGCTCCGCAACAGGGGTTGAGACCCAGTACTTC.

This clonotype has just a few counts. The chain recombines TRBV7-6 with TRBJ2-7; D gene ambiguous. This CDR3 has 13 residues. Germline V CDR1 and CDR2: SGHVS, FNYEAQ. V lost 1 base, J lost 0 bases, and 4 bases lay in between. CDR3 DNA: TGTGCCAGCAGCTTAGTGCACTCCTACGAGCAGTACTTC. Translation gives CASSLVHSYEQYF.

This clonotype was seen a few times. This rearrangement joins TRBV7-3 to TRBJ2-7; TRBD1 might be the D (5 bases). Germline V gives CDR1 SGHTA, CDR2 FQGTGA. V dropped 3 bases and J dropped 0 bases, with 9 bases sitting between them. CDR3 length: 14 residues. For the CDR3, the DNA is TGTGCCAGCAGCTTGACAGACGGCTCCTACGAGCAGTACTTC. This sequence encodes CASSLTDGSYEQYF.

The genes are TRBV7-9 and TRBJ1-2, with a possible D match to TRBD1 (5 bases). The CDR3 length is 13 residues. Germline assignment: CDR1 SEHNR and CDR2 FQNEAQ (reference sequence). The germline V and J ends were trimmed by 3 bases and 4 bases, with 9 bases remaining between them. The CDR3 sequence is CASSLGGIYGYTF. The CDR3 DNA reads TGTGCCAGCAGCTTGGGGGGGATCTATGGCTACACCTTC. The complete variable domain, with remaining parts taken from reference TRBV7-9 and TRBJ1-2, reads DTGVSQNPRHKITKRGQNVTFRCDPISEHNRLYWYRQTLGQGPEFLTYFQNEAQLEKSRLLSDRFSAERPKGSFSTLEIQRTEQGDSAMYLCASSLGGIYGYTFGSGTRLTVV.

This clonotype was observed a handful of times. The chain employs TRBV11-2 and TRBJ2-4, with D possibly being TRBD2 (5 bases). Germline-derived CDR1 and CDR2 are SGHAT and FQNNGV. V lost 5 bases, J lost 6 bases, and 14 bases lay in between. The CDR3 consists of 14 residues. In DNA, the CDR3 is TGTGCCAGCAGCCCTGGAGGTATCCGAAACATTCAGTACTTC. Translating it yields CASSPGGIRNIQYF.